Reported below is one T cell receptor beta chain. Antigen: not known. This sample stems from a study of shared clonotypes between healthy human individuals. Study background: Three CD4 naive, three CD4 memory, two CD8 naive and one CD8 memory plate were used per donor.

Study-wide results and limits: The authors expected sequencing depth to affect clonotype sharing among donors.

In germline, CDR1 is SGHNT, CDR2 YYREEE (reference sequence). Trimming stripped 4 bases from V and 5 bases from J, with 16 bases between. The CDR3 spans 14 residues. Only Caucasian adults living in Nashville, Tennessee served as donors. The authors divided CD4+ cells into CD45RA+ naive and CD45RA-negative memory subsets. The protocol was immunoSEQ multiplex PCR, while the TCRdb copy is restricted to in-frame clones and leaves out a portion. The sample lists more than 1 million clones, about four fifths occurring once. The sequence derives from a man between 18 and 35 years old in good health. Some clones in this sample may be carry-over from other donors' samples. Specimen: memory CD4+ T cells from PBMCs. The subset: CD45RA-negative fraction. V is TRBV5-4 and J is TRBJ2-7; D may be TRBD2 (6 bases). The CDR3 spells CASSRGGLGDEQYF. In nucleotides, the CDR3 is TGTGCCAGCAGCCGTGGGGGGTTAGGCGACGAGCAGTACTTC.